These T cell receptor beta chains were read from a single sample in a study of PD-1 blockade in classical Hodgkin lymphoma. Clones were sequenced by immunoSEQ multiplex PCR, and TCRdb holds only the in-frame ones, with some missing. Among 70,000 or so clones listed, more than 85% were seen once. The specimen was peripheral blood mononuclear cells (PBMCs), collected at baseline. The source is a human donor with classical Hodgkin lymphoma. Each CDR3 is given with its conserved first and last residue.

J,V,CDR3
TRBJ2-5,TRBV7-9,CASSSTDWLPHF
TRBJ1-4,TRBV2,CASSLRIGTANEKLFF
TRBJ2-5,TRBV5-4,CASSWRETQYF
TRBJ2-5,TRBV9,CASSTGSLQETQYF
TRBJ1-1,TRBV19,CASRWGNTEAFF
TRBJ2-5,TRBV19,CASRDRGRGETQYF
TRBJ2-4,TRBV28,CASTTDRGNIQYF
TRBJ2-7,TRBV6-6,CASSARQGGYEQYF
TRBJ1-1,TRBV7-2,CASSFGGPEAFF
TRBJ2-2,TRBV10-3,CAISNPSGGSTGELFF
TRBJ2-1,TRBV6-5,CASSYTKGFTEQFF
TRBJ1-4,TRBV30,CAWRTGAANEKLFF
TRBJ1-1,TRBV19,CASTPIGQGGTEAFF
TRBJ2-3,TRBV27,CASSLVAGSTDTQYF
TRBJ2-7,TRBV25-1,CASRNDLRVTYEQYF
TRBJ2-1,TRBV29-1,CSVSSTSGRAFNEQFF
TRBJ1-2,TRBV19,CASRVANYGYTF
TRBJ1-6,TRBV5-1,CASSLEESLYNSPLHF
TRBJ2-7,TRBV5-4,CASSLDLGAYEQYF
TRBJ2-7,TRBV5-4,CASSLGVGDYEQYF
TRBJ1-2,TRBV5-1,CASSLDSRGIVHGYTF
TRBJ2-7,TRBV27,CASSWGVGYEQYF
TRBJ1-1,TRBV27,CASREDRGNTEAFF
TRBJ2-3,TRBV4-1,CASSQDSNTDTQYF
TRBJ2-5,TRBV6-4,CASSETSEATQYF
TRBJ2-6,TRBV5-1,CASSLGRTSGANVLTF
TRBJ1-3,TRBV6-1,CASSDGQDSGNTIYF
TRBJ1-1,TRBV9,CASSARGGVNTEAFF
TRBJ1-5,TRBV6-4,CASSATGENQPQHF
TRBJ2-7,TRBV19,CASSTSLGTVTYEQYF
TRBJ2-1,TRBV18,CASSPAGGDEQFF
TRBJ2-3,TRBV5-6,CASSFGGPLGSDTQYF
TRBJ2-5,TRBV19,CASSSPDREETQYF
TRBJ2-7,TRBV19,CASSRNPQGSMSYEQYF
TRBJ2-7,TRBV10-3,CAIRPGQGERQYF